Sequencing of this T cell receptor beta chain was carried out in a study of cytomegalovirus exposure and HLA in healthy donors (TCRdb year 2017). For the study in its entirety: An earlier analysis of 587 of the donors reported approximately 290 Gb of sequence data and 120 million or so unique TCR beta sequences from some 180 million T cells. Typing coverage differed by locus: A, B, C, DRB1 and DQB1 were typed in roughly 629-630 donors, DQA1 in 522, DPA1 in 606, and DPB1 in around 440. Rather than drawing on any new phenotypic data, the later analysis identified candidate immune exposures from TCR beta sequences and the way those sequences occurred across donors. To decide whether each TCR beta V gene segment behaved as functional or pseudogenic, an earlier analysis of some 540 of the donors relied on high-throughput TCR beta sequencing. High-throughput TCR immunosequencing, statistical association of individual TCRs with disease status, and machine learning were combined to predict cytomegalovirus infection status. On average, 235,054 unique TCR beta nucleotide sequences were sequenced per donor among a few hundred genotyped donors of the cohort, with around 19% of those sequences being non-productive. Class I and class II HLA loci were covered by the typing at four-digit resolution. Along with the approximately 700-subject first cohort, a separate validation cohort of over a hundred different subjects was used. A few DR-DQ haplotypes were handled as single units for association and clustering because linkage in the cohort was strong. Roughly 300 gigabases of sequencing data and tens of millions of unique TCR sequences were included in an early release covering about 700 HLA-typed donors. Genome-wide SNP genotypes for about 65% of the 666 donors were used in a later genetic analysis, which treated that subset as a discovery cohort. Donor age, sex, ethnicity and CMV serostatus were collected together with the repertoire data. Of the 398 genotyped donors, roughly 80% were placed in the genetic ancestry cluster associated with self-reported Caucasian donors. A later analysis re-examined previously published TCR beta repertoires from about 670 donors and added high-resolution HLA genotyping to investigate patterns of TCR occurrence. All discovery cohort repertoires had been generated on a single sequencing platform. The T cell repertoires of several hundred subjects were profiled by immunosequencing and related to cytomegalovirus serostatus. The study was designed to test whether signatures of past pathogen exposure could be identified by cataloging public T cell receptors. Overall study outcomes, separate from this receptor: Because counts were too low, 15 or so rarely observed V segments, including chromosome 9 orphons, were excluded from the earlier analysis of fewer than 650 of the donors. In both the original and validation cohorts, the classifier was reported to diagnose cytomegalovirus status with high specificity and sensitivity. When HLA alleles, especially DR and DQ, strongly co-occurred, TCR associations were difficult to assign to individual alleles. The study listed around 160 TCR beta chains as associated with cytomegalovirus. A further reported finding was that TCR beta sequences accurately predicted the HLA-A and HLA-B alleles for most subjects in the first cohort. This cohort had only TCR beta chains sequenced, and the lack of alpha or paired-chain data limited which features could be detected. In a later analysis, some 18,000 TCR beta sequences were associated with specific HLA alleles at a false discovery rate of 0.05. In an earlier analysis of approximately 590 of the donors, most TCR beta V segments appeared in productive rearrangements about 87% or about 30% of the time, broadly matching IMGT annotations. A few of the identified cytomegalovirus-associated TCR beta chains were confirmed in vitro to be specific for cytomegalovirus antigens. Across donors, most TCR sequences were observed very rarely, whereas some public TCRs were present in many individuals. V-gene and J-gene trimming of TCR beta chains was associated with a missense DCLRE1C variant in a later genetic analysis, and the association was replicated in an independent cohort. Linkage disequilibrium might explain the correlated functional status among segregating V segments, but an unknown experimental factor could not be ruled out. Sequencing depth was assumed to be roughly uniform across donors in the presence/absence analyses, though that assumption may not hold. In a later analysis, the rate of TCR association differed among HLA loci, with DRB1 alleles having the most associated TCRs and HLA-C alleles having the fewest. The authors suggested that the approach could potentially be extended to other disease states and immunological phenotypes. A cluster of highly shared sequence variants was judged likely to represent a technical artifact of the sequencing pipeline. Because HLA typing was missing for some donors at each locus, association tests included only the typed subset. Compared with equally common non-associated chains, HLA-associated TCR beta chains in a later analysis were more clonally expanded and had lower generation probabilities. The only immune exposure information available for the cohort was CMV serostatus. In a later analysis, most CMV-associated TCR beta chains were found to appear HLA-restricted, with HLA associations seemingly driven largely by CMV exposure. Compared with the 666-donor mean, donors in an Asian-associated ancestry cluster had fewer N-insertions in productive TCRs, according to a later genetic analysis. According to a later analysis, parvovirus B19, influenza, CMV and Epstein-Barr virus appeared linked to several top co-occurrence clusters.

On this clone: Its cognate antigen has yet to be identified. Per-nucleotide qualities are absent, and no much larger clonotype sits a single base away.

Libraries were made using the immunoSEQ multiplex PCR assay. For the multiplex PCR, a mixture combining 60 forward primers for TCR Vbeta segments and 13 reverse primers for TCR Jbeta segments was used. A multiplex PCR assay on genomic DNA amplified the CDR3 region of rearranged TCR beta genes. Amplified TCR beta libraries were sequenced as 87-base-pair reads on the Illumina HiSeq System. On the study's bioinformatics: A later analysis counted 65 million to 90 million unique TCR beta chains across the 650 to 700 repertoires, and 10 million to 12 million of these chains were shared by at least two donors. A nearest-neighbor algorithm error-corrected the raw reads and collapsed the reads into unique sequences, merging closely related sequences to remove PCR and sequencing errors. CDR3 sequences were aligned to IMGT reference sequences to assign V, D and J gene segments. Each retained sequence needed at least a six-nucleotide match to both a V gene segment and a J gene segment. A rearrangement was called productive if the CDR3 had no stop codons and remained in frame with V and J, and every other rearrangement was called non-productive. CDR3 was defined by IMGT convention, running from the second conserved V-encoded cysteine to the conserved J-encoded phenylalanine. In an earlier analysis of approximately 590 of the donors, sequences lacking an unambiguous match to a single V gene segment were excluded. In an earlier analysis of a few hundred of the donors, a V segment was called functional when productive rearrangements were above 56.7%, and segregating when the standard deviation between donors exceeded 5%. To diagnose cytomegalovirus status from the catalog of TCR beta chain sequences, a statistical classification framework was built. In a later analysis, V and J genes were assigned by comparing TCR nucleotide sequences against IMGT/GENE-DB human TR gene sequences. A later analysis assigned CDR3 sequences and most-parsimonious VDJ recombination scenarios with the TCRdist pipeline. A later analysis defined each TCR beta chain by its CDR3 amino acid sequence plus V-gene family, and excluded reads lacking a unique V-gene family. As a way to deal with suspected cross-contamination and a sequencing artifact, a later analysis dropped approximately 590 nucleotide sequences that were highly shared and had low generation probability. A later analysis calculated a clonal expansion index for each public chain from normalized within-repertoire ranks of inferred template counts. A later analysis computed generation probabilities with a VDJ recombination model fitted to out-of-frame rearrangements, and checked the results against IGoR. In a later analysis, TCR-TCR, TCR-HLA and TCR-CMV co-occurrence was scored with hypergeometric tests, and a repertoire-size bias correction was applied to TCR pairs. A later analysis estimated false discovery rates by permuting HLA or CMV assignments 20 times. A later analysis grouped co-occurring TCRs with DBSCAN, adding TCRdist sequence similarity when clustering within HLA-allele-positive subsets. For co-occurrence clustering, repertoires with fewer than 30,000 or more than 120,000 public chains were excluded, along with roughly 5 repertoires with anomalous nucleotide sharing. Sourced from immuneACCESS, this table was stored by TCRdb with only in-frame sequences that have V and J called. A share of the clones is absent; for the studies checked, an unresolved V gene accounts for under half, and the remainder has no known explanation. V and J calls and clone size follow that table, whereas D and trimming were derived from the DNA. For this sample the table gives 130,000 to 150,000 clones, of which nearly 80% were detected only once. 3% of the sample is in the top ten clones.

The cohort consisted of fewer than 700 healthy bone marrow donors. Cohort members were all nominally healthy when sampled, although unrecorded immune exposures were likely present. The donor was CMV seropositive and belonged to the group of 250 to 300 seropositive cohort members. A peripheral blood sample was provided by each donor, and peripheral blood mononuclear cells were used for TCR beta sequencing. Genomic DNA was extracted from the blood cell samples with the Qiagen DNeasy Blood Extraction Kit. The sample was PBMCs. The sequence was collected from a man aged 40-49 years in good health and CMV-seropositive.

In nucleotide form, the sequence is TGTGCCAGTAGTCTCTCCCGGGACAGGGGTTACGAGCAGTACTTC. Its product reads: CASSLSRDRGYEQYF. Recombination connected TRBV19 to TRBJ2-7; the junction holds 10 bases that match TRBD1. Spanning cysteine to phenylalanine, the CDR3 consists of 15 amino acids. The only DNA kept is the CDR3, 45 bases in frame from the first base. The germline V gene (reference sequence) yields LNHDA for CDR1 and SQIVND for CDR2. Clipping removes 5 bases from V and 4 bases from J, with 8 as the unmatched junction base count. With the portions outside the CDR3 filled from the reference TRBV19 and TRBJ2-7 genes, the complete variable region becomes DGGITQSPKYLFRKEGQNVTLSCEQNLNHDAMYWYRQDPGQGLRLIYYSQIVNDFQKGDIAEGYSVSREKKESFPLTVTSAQKNPTAFYLCASSLSRDRGYEQYFGPGTRLTVT.